The clone carrying this T cell receptor (beta chain) was seen only a few times. TCRdb independently ran MiXCR on the RT-PCR reads; one entry per CDR3 protein. The data contain approximately 520,000 distinct CDR3 sequences, 16% of them singletons. This entry is derived from a study of response to subunit inactivated influenza vaccine. The J segment lost 2 bases and the V segment lost 0 bases, leaving 2 bases of the junction unmatched. The CDR3 length is 15 residues. V usage is TRBV12-3 or TRBV12-4 and J usage is TRBJ2-7, with TRBD1 identical over 9 bases. This specimen consisted of CD4+ T cells sorted from PBMCs, obtained less than 30 months after vaccination. This clonotype originated in a man aged 50 to 75 who received an inactivated influenza vaccine. The CDR3 region is CASSLAQGAPYEQYF. The CDR3 DNA follows: TGTGCCAGCAGTTTAGCACAGGGGGCCCCCTACGAGCAGTACTTC.